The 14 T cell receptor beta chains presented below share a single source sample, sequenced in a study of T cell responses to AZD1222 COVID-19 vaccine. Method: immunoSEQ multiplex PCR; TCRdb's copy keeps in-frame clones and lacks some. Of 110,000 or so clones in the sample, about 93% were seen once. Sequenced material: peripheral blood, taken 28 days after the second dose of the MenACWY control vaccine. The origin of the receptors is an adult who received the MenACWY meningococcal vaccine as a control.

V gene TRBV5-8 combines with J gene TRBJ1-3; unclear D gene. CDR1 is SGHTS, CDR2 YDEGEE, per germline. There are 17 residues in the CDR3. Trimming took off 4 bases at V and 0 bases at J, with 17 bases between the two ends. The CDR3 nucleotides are TGTGCCAGCAGCCGCGTATCCTACACCTTCTCTGGAAACACCATATATTTT. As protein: CASSRVSYTFSGNTIYF.

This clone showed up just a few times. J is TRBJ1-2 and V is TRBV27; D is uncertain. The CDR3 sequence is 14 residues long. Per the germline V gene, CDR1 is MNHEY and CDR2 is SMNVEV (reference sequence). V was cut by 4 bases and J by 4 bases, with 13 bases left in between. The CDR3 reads CASSSSWNSYGYTF. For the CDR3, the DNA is TGTGCCAGCAGTTCCTCTTGGAACTCCTATGGCTACACCTTC.

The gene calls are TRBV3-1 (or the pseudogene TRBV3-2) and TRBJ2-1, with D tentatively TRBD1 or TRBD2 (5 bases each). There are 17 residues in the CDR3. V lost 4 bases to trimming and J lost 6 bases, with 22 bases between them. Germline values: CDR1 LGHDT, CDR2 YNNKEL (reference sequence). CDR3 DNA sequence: TGTGCCAGCAGCCTTACAGAAACGGGGAGTACAGGCAATGAGCAGTTCTTC. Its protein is CASSLTETGSTGNEQFF.

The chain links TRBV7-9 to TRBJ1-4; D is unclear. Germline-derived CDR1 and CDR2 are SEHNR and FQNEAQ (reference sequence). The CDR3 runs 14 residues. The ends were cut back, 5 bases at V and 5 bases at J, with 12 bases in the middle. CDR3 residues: CASSPQWNNEKLFF. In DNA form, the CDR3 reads TGTGCCAGCAGCCCTCAGTGGAACAATGAAAAACTGTTTTTT.

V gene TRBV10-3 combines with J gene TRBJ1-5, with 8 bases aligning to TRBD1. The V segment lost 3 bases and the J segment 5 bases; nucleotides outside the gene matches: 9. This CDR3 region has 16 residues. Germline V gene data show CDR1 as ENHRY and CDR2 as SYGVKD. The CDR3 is CAISEADRGGHQPQHF. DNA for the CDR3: TGTGCCATCAGTGAAGCCGACAGGGGAGGACATCAGCCCCAGCATTTT.

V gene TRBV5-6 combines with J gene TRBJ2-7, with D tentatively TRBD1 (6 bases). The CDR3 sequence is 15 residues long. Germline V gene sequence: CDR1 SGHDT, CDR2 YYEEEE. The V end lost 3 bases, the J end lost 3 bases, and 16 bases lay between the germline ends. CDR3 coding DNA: TGTGCCAGCAGCTCCGGGACACGGGCCGGCTACGAGCAGTACTTC. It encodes CASSSGTRAGYEQYF.

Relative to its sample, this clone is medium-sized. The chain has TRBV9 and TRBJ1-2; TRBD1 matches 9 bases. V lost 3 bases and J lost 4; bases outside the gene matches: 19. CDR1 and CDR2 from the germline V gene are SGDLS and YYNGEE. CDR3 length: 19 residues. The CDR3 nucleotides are TGTGCCAGCAGCGGCTACTTAACAGGGGGCCCCTCGGTTGGCTATGGCTACACCTTC. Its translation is CASSGYLTGGPSVGYGYTF.

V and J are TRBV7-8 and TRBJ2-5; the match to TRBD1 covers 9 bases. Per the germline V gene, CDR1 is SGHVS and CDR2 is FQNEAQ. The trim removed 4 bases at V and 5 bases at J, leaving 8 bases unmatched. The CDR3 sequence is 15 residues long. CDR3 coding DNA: TGTGCCAGCAGCTCACAGGGGGCGCAGGTGGAGACCCAGTACTTC. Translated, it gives CASSSQGAQVETQYF.

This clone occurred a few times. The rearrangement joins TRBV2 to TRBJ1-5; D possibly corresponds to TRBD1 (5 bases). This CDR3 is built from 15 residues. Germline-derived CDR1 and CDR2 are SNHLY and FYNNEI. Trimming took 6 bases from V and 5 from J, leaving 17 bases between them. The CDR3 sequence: CASRRLGRGDQPQHF. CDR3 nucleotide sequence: TGTGCCAGCAGAAGACTTGGTAGGGGAGATCAGCCCCAGCATTTT.

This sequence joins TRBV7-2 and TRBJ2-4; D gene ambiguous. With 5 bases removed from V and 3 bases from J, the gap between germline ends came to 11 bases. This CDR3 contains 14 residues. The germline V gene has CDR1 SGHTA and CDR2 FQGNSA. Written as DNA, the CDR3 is TGTGCCAGCAGCCCCGACTTAAGCAAAAACATTCAGTACTTC. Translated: CASSPDLSKNIQYF. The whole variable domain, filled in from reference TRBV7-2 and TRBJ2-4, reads GAGVSQSPSNKVTEKGKDVELRCDPISGHTALYWYRQSLGQGLEFLIYFQGNSAPDKSGLPSDRFSAERTGGSVSTLTIQRTQQEDSAVYLCASSPDLSKNIQYFGAGTRLSVL.

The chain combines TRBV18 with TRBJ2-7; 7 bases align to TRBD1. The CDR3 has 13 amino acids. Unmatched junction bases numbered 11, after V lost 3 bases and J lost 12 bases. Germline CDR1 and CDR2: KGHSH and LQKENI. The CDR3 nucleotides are TGTGCCAGCTCACCTAGTTCAGGACAGGTGATGTACGTC. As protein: CASSPSSGQVMYV.

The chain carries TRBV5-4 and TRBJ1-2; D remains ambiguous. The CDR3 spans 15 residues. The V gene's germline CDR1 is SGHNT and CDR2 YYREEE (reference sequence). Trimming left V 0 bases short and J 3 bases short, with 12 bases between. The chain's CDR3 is CASSLAWGRDYGYTF. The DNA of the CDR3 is TGTGCCAGCAGCTTGGCCTGGGGAAGGGACTATGGCTACACCTTC.

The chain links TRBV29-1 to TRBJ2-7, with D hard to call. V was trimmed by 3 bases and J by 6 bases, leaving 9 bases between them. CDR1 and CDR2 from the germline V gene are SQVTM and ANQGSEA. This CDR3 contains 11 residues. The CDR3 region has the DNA TGCAGCGTTGAGGTTCTGGGCGAGCAGTACTTC. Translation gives CSVEVLGEQYF.

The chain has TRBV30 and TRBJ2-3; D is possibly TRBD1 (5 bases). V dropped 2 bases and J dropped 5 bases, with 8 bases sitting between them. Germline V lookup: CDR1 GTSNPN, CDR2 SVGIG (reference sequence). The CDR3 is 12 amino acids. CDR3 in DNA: TGTGCCTGGAGTTCGCAGGGAGATACGCAGTATTTT. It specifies CAWSSQGDTQYF.